Shown below are 18 T cell receptor beta chains from a single sample sequenced in a study of cytomegalovirus exposure and HLA in healthy donors. The primer mix had 60 Vbeta and 13 Jbeta primers. Here immunoSEQ multiplex PCR was the method, and the copy in TCRdb shows in-frame clones only, minus some. The sample has about 140,000 clones, approximately 86% seen once. Sequencing input: PBMCs. These receptors all come from a woman between 40 and 50 years old in good health and CMV-seronegative.

This clone has more than one count but fewer than ten. This rearrangement joins TRBV30 to TRBJ2-1, with 8 bases identical to TRBD2. Germline V lookup: CDR1 GTSNPN, CDR2 SVGIG (reference sequence). This CDR3 is built from 14 residues. V lost 3 bases, J lost 7 bases, and 8 bases stayed unmatched. This CDR3 is CAWRDSGKRNEQFF. The CDR3 DNA reads TGTGCCTGGAGGGATAGCGGGAAACGAAATGAGCAGTTCTTC.

V and J are TRBV4-1 and TRBJ2-6, with D uncertain. Looked up from germline, CDR1 is MGHRA and CDR2 is YSYEKL. V was clipped by 3 bases and J by 2 bases, with 11 bases between them. This CDR3 is built from 16 residues. The CDR3 loop is CASSQQDRAGANVLTF. The CDR3, as DNA: TGCGCCAGCAGCCAGCAAGATCGAGCTGGGGCCAACGTCCTGACTTTC.

The chain joins TRBV7-8 to TRBJ1-1; D uncertain. V lost 4 bases to trimming and J lost 5 bases, with 26 bases between them. Germline loops: CDR1 SGHVS, CDR2 FQNEAQ. This CDR3 has 18 amino acids. In nucleotides, the CDR3 is TGTGCCAGCAGCTCCGCGCCTAATAGGATAGCTGGGTGGACTGAAGCTTTCTTT. Translating gives CASSSAPNRIAGWTEAFF. The variable domain in full, with the rest retrieved from reference TRBV7-8 and TRBJ1-1, is GAGVSQSPRYKVAKRGQDVALRCDPISGHVSLFWYQQALGQGPEFLTYFQNEAQLDKSGLPSDRFFAERPEGSVSTLKIQRTQQEDSAVYLCASSSAPNRIAGWTEAFFGQGTRLTVV.

The chain is built from TRBV11-3 and TRBJ1-5, with TRBD1 as a possible D gene (6 bases). In germline, CDR1 is SGHNT, CDR2 YENEEA. The CDR3 has 13 residues. V was cut by 3 bases and J by 4 bases, with 7 bases left in between. DNA of the CDR3: TGTGCCAGCAGCTTTACAGGGAATCAGCCCCAGCATTTT. Its translation is CASSFTGNQPQHF.

The chain employs TRBV13 and TRBJ1-1, with D perhaps TRBD1 (6 bases). Germline V gives CDR1 PRHDT, CDR2 FYEKMQ (reference sequence). The CDR3 is 14 amino acids. V was clipped by 0 bases and J by 5 bases, with 10 bases between them. The CDR3 spells CASSLGLGGTEAFF. Here the CDR3 DNA reads TGTGCCAGCAGCTTAGGCCTAGGGGGAACTGAAGCTTTCTTT.

The rearrangement links TRBV29-1 to TRBJ2-1; D ambiguous. CDR3 length: 14 residues. Trimming cost V 7 bases and J 0 bases, with 13 bases left between them. CDR1 is SQVTM, CDR2 ANQGSEA, per germline. CDR3 DNA sequence: TGCAGCGGAACCGAGTGGAGCTCCTACAATGAGCAGTTCTTC. Its translation is CSGTEWSSYNEQFF.

The chain joins TRBV18 to TRBJ2-5; D remains unclear. Germline V gives CDR1 KGHSH, CDR2 LQKENI. CDR3 length: 12 amino acids. Trimming took off 6 bases at V and 2 bases at J, with 7 bases between the two ends. The DNA for the CDR3 is TGTGCCAGCTCCCCTACTCAAGAGACCCAGTACTTC. Translated, it gives CASSPTQETQYF.

This chain joins TRBV7-9 and TRBJ2-5; D call uncertain. Trimming removed 0 bases at V and 1 base at J, with 6 bases between. The CDR3 contains 14 residues. Germline assignment: CDR1 SEHNR and CDR2 FQNEAQ (reference sequence). CDR3 residues: CASSLAFSQETQYF. CDR3 bases: TGTGCCAGCAGCTTAGCTTTCAGCCAAGAGACCCAGTACTTC.

The chain links TRBV19 to TRBJ1-1; 7 bases align to TRBD1. The CDR3 loop spans 15 amino acids. In germline, CDR1 is LNHDA, CDR2 SQIVND (reference sequence). The V gene end was trimmed by 2 bases and the J gene end by 3 bases; junction bases not matched to a gene: 6. The CDR3 region is CASSIQGGPDTEAFF. In DNA form, the CDR3 reads TGTGCCAGTAGTATACAGGGGGGTCCGGACACTGAAGCTTTCTTT.

The V gene is TRBV10-1, the J gene TRBJ2-2, with TRBD2 matching over 7 bases. The CDR3 sequence is 13 residues long. CDR1 is WNHNN, CDR2 SYGVQD, per germline (reference sequence). V trimming: 5 bases; J trimming: 11 bases; junction bases outside the gene matches: 8. The CDR3 is CASSPGPSGELFF. The CDR3 DNA reads TGCGCCAGCAGTCCGGGCCCTAGCGGAGAGCTGTTTTTT.

The chain joins TRBV9 to TRBJ2-5, with 8 positions matching TRBD2. Germline V lookup: CDR1 SGDLS, CDR2 YYNGEE. J gave up 5 bases and V 1 base, and 7 bases lay outside the gene matches. CDR3 length equals 15 residues. The CDR3 sequence: CASSVSSGGSETQYF. The CDR3 DNA reads TGTGCCAGCAGCGTATCCAGCGGGGGATCGGAGACCCAGTACTTC.

This sequence joins TRBV9 and TRBJ1-2; TRBD1 matches at 7 bases. Germline CDR1 reads SGDLS; CDR2 reads YYNGEE. After removal of 4 bases from V and 4 bases from J, the junction contained 4 bases not matched to a gene. This CDR3 spans 13 amino acids. Here the CDR3 DNA reads TGTGCCAGCAGCTCCGGGACAGCCTATGGCTACACCTTC. Its translation is CASSSGTAYGYTF.

This clone has just a few counts. The chain employs TRBV4-1 and TRBJ2-1, with 7 positions matching TRBD2. The CDR3 extends over 14 amino acids. V was clipped by 0 bases and J by 7 bases; unmatched bases: 3. CDR1 MGHRA and CDR2 YSYEKL come from the germline V gene. Here the CDR3 reads CASSQDGGRNEQFF. For the CDR3, the DNA is TGCGCCAGCAGCCAAGACGGGGGGAGGAATGAGCAGTTCTTC.

The gene calls are TRBV5-1 and TRBJ1-1; no definite D call. V was shortened by 5 bases and J by 2 bases, with 13 bases between the two germline ends. The CDR3 length is 14 residues. CDR1 is SGHRS, CDR2 YFSETQ, per germline. CDR3 bases: TGCGCCAGCAGTCTACTTGGTCCTAACACTGAAGCTTTCTTT. Translation gives CASSLLGPNTEAFF.

The rearrangement uses TRBV5-1 and TRBJ1-3; D possibly corresponds to TRBD1 (5 bases). The germline V gene encodes CDR1 SGHRS and CDR2 YFSETQ. The CDR3 covers 16 residues. The germline V and J ends were trimmed by 0 bases and 0 bases, with 10 bases remaining between them. CDR3 DNA: TGCGCCAGCAGCTTGGAAGGGGCACTCTCTGGAAACACCATATATTTT. This codes for CASSLEGALSGNTIYF.

J is TRBJ2-5 and V is TRBV4-1; the D gene is possibly TRBD2 (6 bases). The V and J ends lost 4 bases and 5 bases respectively, with 29 bases between them. The CDR3 totals 19 residues. In germline, CDR1 is MGHRA, CDR2 YSYEKL. The CDR3 region is CASSRSLGGYQPEGETQYF. CDR3 bases: TGCGCCAGCAGCCGTTCGTTGGGGGGTTACCAACCAGAGGGGGAGACCCAGTACTTC.

The genes are TRBV18 and TRBJ1-5, with D hard to call. Germline assignment: CDR1 KGHSH and CDR2 LQKENI. The CDR3 has 16 amino acids. Trimming removed 2 bases at V and 6 bases at J, with 17 bases between. The chain's CDR3 is CASSPRTLRMGQPQHF. CDR3 nucleotides: TGTGCCAGCTCACCAAGAACCCTCAGGATGGGTCAGCCCCAGCATTTT.

In its sample, this clone was seen once. J is TRBJ2-1 and V is TRBV7-9, with TRBD2 matching 7 bases. The germline V gene encodes CDR1 SEHNR and CDR2 FQNEAQ (reference sequence). This CDR3 is built from 15 residues. V lost 1 base and J lost 4; bases outside the gene matches: 4. The CDR3 is CASSLERDGYNEQFF. The DNA of the CDR3 is TGTGCCAGCAGCTTAGAGCGGGACGGGTACAATGAGCAGTTCTTC.